This TCR beta chain was found in a study of blood T cells in healthy people across ages. Findings of the study overall: With naive T cell percentage, TCR beta diversity showed a strong correlation.

Every participating donor contributed about 10 milliliters of peripheral blood through a draw. The authors ran a second PCR of 7 to 11 cycles using a sample-barcoded 5' primer and a J-beta primer mix. All samples yielded 3 million or more CDR3-containing paired-end reads. TCRdb recomputed calls from the 5' RACE reads with MiXCR, one row per CDR3 protein. The table shows some 1,800,000 distinct CDR3 sequences, with approximately 40% occurring only once. This clonotype was detected only once. The antigen is unknown. The germline V gene encodes CDR1 MNHNS and CDR2 SASEGT. The CDR3 length is 16 residues. The sequenced sample was blood. The chain is built from TRBV6-1 and TRBJ2-7; TRBD2 matches 9 bases. The J call may be wrong; the DNA end is better matched by TRBJ2-5. This clonotype originated in a human donor in good health. DNA for the CDR3: TGTGCCAGCAGTGAAGGCGGTAGCGGGGGTCCGGAGACCCAGTACTTC. Amino acids: CASSEGGSGGPETQYF.